Below, 19 T cell receptor beta chains from the same sample are listed, as sequenced in a study of STAT5B mutations in CD4+ large granular lymphocyte leukemia. TCRdb's table, derived via immunoSEQ multiplex PCR, lists solely in-frame clones and lacks some. The data hold tens of thousands of clones, with roughly 74% observed a single time. Sequenced input: CD4+ T cells from blood buffy coats. The receptors stem from a human donor in good health.

The chain employs TRBV9 and TRBJ2-5; 7 positions agree with TRBD2. The junction had 13 bases not matched to a gene; V was cut back by 6 bases and J by 2 bases. CDR1 is SGDLS and CDR2 is YYNGEE in the germline V gene. This CDR3 has 16 residues. The CDR3 region has the DNA TGTGCCAGCACCGCCTCTCCCGGGGAGGGACAAGAGACCCAGTACTTC. Translation: CASTASPGEGQETQYF.

This clone appeared a single time. The rearrangement joins TRBV5-4 to TRBJ2-5; weak D call: TRBD1 (6 bases). Germline V lookup: CDR1 SGHNT, CDR2 YYREEE (reference sequence). Trimming cost V 4 bases and J 2 bases, with 21 bases left between them. This CDR3 has 17 amino acids. The CDR3 region has the DNA TGTGCCAGCAGCCACCTACGACAGGTCAAATTACAAGAGACCCAGTACTTC. It translates to CASSHLRQVKLQETQYF. The whole variable domain, remainder taken from reference TRBV5-4 and TRBJ2-5, is ETGVTQSPTHLIKTRGQQVTLRCSSQSGHNTVSWYQQALGQGPQFIFQYYREEENGRGNFPPRFSGLQFPNYSSELNVNALELDDSALYLCASSHLRQVKLQETQYFGPGTRLLVL.

The V call is TRBV10-3, the J call TRBJ2-1, with 13 positions matching TRBD2. The germline V gene encodes CDR1 ENHRY and CDR2 SYGVKD. The J segment lost 6 bases and the V segment lost 4 bases, leaving 6 bases of the junction unmatched. The CDR3 is made up of 16 amino acids. In DNA, the CDR3 is TGTGCCATCAGTGGCCGACTAGCGGGGGGTTTCAATGAGCAGTTCTTC. Its protein product is CAISGRLAGGFNEQFF.

The rearrangement links TRBV6-1 to TRBJ1-2; no clear D. This CDR3 region has 15 residues. V was pared by 1 base and J by 4 bases, with 13 bases between. The germline V gene has CDR1 MNHNS and CDR2 SASEGT. CDR3 in DNA: TGTGCCAGCAGTGAAGGGGCAGTATCGTCCTATGGCTACACCTTC. It codes for CASSEGAVSSYGYTF.

The V call is TRBV4-2, the J call TRBJ2-3, with D perhaps matching TRBD2 (5 bases). Trimming removed 0 bases from V and 4 bases from J, with 14 bases in between. Germline assignment: CDR1 LGHNA and CDR2 YNFKEQ. The CDR3 consists of 16 residues. Here the CDR3 reads CASSQDNPGIADTQYF. CDR3 DNA sequence: TGTGCCAGCAGCCAAGATAATCCCGGGATAGCAGATACGCAGTATTTT.

The chain couples TRBV5-1 to TRBJ2-6; 8 bases map to TRBD1. The CDR3 contains 16 residues. The V and J ends lost 0 bases and 5 bases, in that order; junction bases with no gene match: 4. The germline CDR1 and CDR2 sequences are SGHRS and YFSETQ. CDR3 residues: CASSLDRQGRANVLTF. The CDR3 nucleotides are TGCGCCAGCAGCTTGGACCGACAGGGGAGGGCCAACGTCCTGACTTTC.

The genes are TRBV2 and TRBJ1-1; no firm D call. CDR3 length: 12 residues. In germline, CDR1 is SNHLY, CDR2 FYNNEI. V shed 5 bases and J shed 10 bases, with 14 bases lying between them. The CDR3 sequence is CASSFDIDVAFF. The CDR3 DNA sequence: TGTGCCAGCAGTTTTGACATAGACGTAGCTTTCTTT.

The rearrangement links TRBV2 to TRBJ1-1; weak D call: TRBD1 (5 bases). CDR1 and CDR2 (germline): SNHLY, FYNNEI. The V end lost 7 bases, the J end lost 2 bases, and 17 bases lay between the germline ends. CDR3 length: 15 residues. The CDR3: CASIRTETANTEAFF. In DNA form, the CDR3 reads TGTGCCAGCATCCGAACCGAGACAGCTAACACTGAAGCTTTCTTT.

The rearrangement uses TRBV6-1 and TRBJ1-2, with D uncertain. CDR3 length: 14 amino acids. Trimming took off 4 bases at V and 0 bases at J, with 9 bases between the two ends. From germline, CDR1 is MNHNS and CDR2 SASEGT. CDR3 nucleotides: TGTGCCAGCAGTGTAACAGACACTAACTATGGCTACACCTTC. This codes for CASSVTDTNYGYTF.

This clone occurred a few times. The chain has TRBV5-1 and TRBJ1-1; possibly TRBD1 for D (6 bases). V was pared by 4 bases and J by 0 bases, with 13 bases between. The length of the CDR3 is 15 residues. Germline V gene lookup returns CDR1 SGHRS and CDR2 YFSETQ. CDR3 amino acids: CASSRIQGMNTEAFF. CDR3 in DNA: TGCGCCAGCAGCAGGATACAGGGCATGAACACTGAAGCTTTCTTT. The full variable domain, in which reference TRBV5-1 and TRBJ1-1 provide the parts outside the CDR3, is KAGVTQTPRYLIKTRGQQVTLSCSPISGHRSVSWYQQTPGQGLQFLFEYFSETQRNKGNFPGRFSGRQFSNSRSEMNVSTLELGDSALYLCASSRIQGMNTEAFFGQGTRLTVV.

The V gene is TRBV7-2, the J gene TRBJ1-4; the D gene is possibly TRBD1 (5 bases). Per germline, CDR1 SGHTA and CDR2 FQGNSA. CDR3 length: 14 residues. Between the trimmed V and J ends, which lost 6 bases and 6 bases, there was a span of 14 bases. CDR3 coding DNA: TGTGCCAGCAGTTCCGGGACCATGTATGAAAAACTGTTTTTT. Amino acid sequence: CASSSGTMYEKLFF.

This clone was seen only once. The V call is TRBV29-1, the J call TRBJ2-7, with D unresolved. The V end was cut by 3 bases, the J end by 6 bases, with 18 bases between. Germline V gives CDR1 SQVTM, CDR2 ANQGSEA. This CDR3 is 14 amino acids long. This chain's CDR3 is CSVERIEIRGEQYF. CDR3 bases: TGCAGCGTTGAGAGGATAGAGATTCGAGGCGAGCAGTACTTC.

This chain joins TRBV9 and TRBJ1-2; D uncertain. Germline V gives CDR1 SGDLS, CDR2 YYNGEE. This CDR3 has 13 amino acids. V was cut by 0 bases and J by 4 bases, with 7 bases left in between. The CDR3 spells CASSVAQTYGYTF. Written as DNA, the CDR3 is TGTGCCAGCAGCGTAGCACAGACCTATGGCTACACCTTC.

The genes are TRBV4-3 and TRBJ1-3; TRBD1 matches 7 bases. CDR1 is LGHNA and CDR2 is YSLEER in the germline V gene. CDR3 size: 17 residues. The V segment lost 0 bases and the J segment 0 bases; nucleotides outside the gene matches: 5. The CDR3 sequence: CASSQEGTDTSGNTIYF. The CDR3 DNA reads TGCGCCAGCAGCCAAGAGGGGACAGACACCTCTGGAAACACCATATATTTT.

This rearrangement joins TRBV18 to TRBJ2-2, with D possibly TRBD2 on 5 matching bases. Trimming pared 3 bases from V and 1 base from J, leaving 15 bases between. Germline V gene data show CDR1 as KGHSH and CDR2 as LQKENI. CDR3 size: 17 residues. The CDR3 spells CASSPPRGAENTGELFF. CDR3 bases: TGTGCCAGCTCACCGCCCCGGGGAGCGGAGAACACCGGGGAGCTGTTTTTT.

This chain uses TRBV5-6 with TRBJ1-2; no clear D gene. This CDR3 spans 13 amino acids. Trimming took 2 bases from V and 4 from J, leaving 9 bases between them. Germline CDR1 reads SGHDT; CDR2 reads YYEEEE. CDR3 nucleotides: TGTGCCAGCAGCTTTCCCCCCGGCTATGGCTACACCTTC. Amino acid sequence: CASSFPPGYGYTF.

The chain couples TRBV10-3 to TRBJ1-2; D is possibly TRBD1 (5 bases). V was pared by 10 bases and J by 4 bases, with 16 bases between. The CDR3 length is 13 residues. Germline CDR1 is ENHRY and CDR2 is SYGVKD. The CDR3 DNA reads as TGTGCCACAACCCCAGACAGAGCCTATGGCTACACCTTC. Protein product: CATTPDRAYGYTF.

This clone was seen a handful of times. The V gene is TRBV2, the J gene TRBJ1-5, with D unclear. V gave up 7 bases and J gave up 1 base, with 14 bases separating them. CDR1 and CDR2 from the germline V gene are SNHLY and FYNNEI. There are 15 residues in the CDR3. The DNA for the CDR3 is TGTGCCAGCACGCTCGAAGATGAAAGCAATCAGCCCCAGCATTTT. Residues: CASTLEDESNQPQHF.

This rearrangement joins TRBV6-1 to TRBJ2-4; 10 bases fit TRBD1. V dropped 6 bases and J dropped 3; count of bases not matched to a gene: 5. Germline CDR1 is MNHNS and CDR2 is SASEGT. This CDR3 has 15 amino acids. CDR3 sequence: CASSLTGGVKNIQYF. The CDR3 DNA reads TGTGCCAGCAGCTTGACAGGGGGCGTCAAAAACATTCAGTACTTC.